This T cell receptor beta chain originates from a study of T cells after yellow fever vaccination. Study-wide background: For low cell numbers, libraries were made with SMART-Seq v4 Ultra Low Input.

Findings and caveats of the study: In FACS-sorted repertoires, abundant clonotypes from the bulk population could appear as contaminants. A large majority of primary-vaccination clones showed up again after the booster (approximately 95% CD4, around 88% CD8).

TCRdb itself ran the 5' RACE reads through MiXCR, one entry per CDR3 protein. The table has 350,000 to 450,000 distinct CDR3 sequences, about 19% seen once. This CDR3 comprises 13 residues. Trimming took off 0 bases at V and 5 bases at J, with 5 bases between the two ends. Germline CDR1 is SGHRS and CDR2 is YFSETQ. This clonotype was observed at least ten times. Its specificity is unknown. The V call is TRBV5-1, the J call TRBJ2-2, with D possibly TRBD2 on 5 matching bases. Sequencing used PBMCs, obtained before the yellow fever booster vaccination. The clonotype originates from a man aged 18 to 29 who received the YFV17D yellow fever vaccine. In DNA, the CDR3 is TGCGCCAGCAGCTTGGCGGGGACCGGGGAGCTGTTTTTT. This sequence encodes CASSLAGTGELFF.